The 18 T cell receptor beta chains listed next were all sequenced from one sample in a study of blood T cells in healthy people across ages. Then a second PCR, running roughly 7 to 11 cycles, was carried out with a sample-barcoded 5' primer and a J-beta primer mix. TCRdb recomputed calls from the 5' RACE reads with MiXCR, one row per CDR3 protein. This table has approximately 960,000 distinct CDR3 sequences, about 29% appearing once. These records were also assigned to another study, of T cells of mothers and their children.

Input material: blood. The receptors here all came from a woman in her thirties or forties in good health.

In this sample, this clonotype turned up a few times. CDR3 sequence: CASSLDIKGARRETQYF. The CDR3 nucleotides read TGTGCCAGCAGCTTAGATATCAAGGGTGCCCGCCGCGAGACCCAGTACTTC. The V call is TRBV7-2, the J call TRBJ2-5; D is unclear. Germline CDR1 and CDR2: SGHTA and FQGNSA. The CDR3 extends over 17 amino acids. Trimming pared 1 base from V and 5 bases from J, leaving 20 bases between.

V usage is TRBV29-1 and J usage is TRBJ1-1; D possibly corresponds to TRBD1 (6 bases). V was clipped by 6 bases and J by 6 bases, with 14 bases between them. From germline, CDR1 is SQVTM and CDR2 ANQGSEA. The CDR3 contains 12 residues. As DNA, the CDR3 is TGCAGCGTGGAACAGGGTAAAGCTGAAGCTTTCTTT. It is translated as CSVEQGKAEAFF.

This clonotype was counted at least ten times. The chain employs TRBV9 and TRBJ2-7, with D tentatively TRBD2 (6 bases). CDR3 length: 17 amino acids. The germline V gene encodes CDR1 SGDLS and CDR2 YYNGEE. Trimming took 4 bases from V and 0 from J, leaving 20 bases between them. The chain's CDR3 is CASSPRGLAGNSYEQYF. CDR3 DNA: TGTGCCAGCAGCCCTCGGGGACTGGCGGGAAACTCCTACGAGCAGTACTTC.

The chain combines TRBV28 with TRBJ2-6, with 10 bases matching TRBD1. This CDR3 comprises 17 residues. The V gene end was trimmed by 5 bases and the J gene end by 2 bases; junction bases not matched to a gene: 6. Germline V gives CDR1 MDHEN, CDR2 SYDVKM. The CDR3 DNA is TGTGCCAGCAGTCAATGGGGGACAGGGGCTGGGGCCAACGTCCTGACTTTC. Translated: CASSQWGTGAGANVLTF.

Regarding this clonotype: A much larger clone is a single base away; this may be a read error. The gene calls are TRBV5-1 and TRBJ1-4; no firm D call. CDR3 length equals 14 residues. Germline CDR1 SGHRS, CDR2 YFSETQ. As DNA, the CDR3 is TGCGCCAGCAGCTTGGATTCGACTTTAGGAAAACCGTTTTTT. Protein sequence: CASSLDSTLGKPFF. The full variable domain, rest sourced from reference TRBV5-1 and TRBJ1-4, is KAGVTQTPRYLIKTRGQQVTLSCSPISGHRSVSWYQQTPGQGLQFLFEYFSETQRNKGNFPGRFSGRQFSNSRSEMNVSTLELGDSALYLCASSLDSTLGKPFFGSGTQLSVL.

This chain connects TRBV11-1 to TRBJ1-1, with D perhaps matching TRBD1 (6 bases). Looked up from germline, CDR1 is SGHAT and CDR2 is FQDESV (reference sequence). The CDR3 is made up of 12 amino acids. V gave up 3 bases and J gave up 8 bases, with 10 bases separating them. The CDR3 here is CASSFSQGEAFF. CDR3 bases: TGTGCCAGCAGCTTTAGTCAGGGGGAAGCTTTCTTT.

This clonotype was counted only a few times. The chain combines TRBV7-3 with TRBJ1-1, with D possibly matching TRBD1 (5 bases). V was pared by 5 bases and J by 1 base, with 14 bases between. The germline V gene encodes CDR1 SGHTA and CDR2 FQGTGA. The CDR3 is 15 amino acids. The CDR3 protein is CASSQSGPKNTEAFF. CDR3 DNA sequence: TGTGCCAGCAGCCAGTCAGGGCCTAAGAACACTGAAGCTTTCTTT.

This clonotype was counted only a few times. This chain links TRBV24-1 with TRBJ2-3, with D unresolved. The CDR3 sequence is 14 residues long. The germline gives CDR1 KGHDR, CDR2 SFDVKD. V lost 0 bases and J 1 base, leaving 4 bases between the germline ends. The CDR3 bases are TGTGCCACCAGTGATTTGGAGGGCACAGATACGCAGTATTTT. This encodes CATSDLEGTDTQYF.

This clonotype was seen a handful of times. The chain joins TRBV20-1 to TRBJ1-5; D remains unclear. Trimming took off 7 bases at V and 0 bases at J, with 13 bases between the two ends. This CDR3 spans 14 amino acids. CDR1 is DFQATT, CDR2 SNEGSKA, per germline (reference sequence). CDR3 in amino acids: CSVLGRGSNQPQHF. The CDR3 coding sequence is TGCAGTGTCCTAGGGCGGGGTAGCAATCAGCCCCAGCATTTT.

This clonotype was recorded many times. The rearrangement uses TRBV3-1 and TRBJ2-1; 7 bases fit TRBD2. The CDR3 has 14 amino acids. The V gene end was trimmed by 2 bases and the J gene end by 11 bases; junction bases not matched to a gene: 9. Germline loops: CDR1 LGHDT, CDR2 YNNKEL (reference sequence). CDR3 nucleotide sequence: TGTGCCAGCAGCCAAAGCGGGGCCCCCTTTCAGCAGTTCTTC. Amino acid sequence: CASSQSGAPFQQFF.

This clonotype was recorded a few times. The rearrangement joins TRBV9 to TRBJ1-1, with D maybe TRBD1 (5 bases). Trimming left V 0 bases short and J 4 bases short, with 10 bases between. This CDR3 region has 14 residues. From germline, CDR1 is SGDLS and CDR2 YYNGEE. CDR3 amino acids: CASSVGGGPTEAFF. CDR3 bases: TGTGCCAGCAGCGTAGGGGGGGGACCCACTGAAGCTTTCTTT.

The sample holds a few counts of this clonotype. This chain's CDR3 is CASSFPAGAAYEQYF. CDR3 in DNA: TGTGCCAGCAGTTTCCCAGCGGGGGCAGCCTACGAGCAGTACTTC. The rearrangement links TRBV28 to TRBJ2-7; 8 bases line up with TRBD2. Germline V gene sequence: CDR1 MDHEN, CDR2 SYDVKM. The CDR3 covers 15 residues. With V trimmed by 3 bases and J by 2 bases, 6 bases remained unmatched. The variable domain in full, completed from reference TRBV28 and TRBJ2-7, reads DVKVTQSSRYLVKRTGEKVFLECVQDMDHENMFWYRQDPGLGLRLIYFSYDVKMKEKGDIPEGYSVSREKKERFSLILESASTNQTSMYLCASSFPAGAAYEQYFGPGTRLTVT.

The rearrangement links TRBV7-2 to TRBJ2-5, with 7 positions matching TRBD2. The DNA matches TRBJ2-7 better at its end, which makes the J call doubtful. Germline CDR1 and CDR2: SGHTA and FQGNSA. The CDR3 extends over 15 amino acids. CDR3 sequence: CASSLGEGSGHEQYF. The CDR3 DNA follows: TGTGCCAGCAGCTTAGGGGAGGGTTCTGGCCACGAGCAGTACTTC.

The chain has TRBV28 and TRBJ2-5, with D uncertain. Germline V gene lookup returns CDR1 MDHEN and CDR2 SYDVKM. V lost 5 bases to trimming and J lost 4 bases, with 20 bases between them. CDR3 length: 16 residues. This chain's CDR3 is CASSPGPPFQAETQYF. In DNA, the CDR3 is TGTGCCAGCAGTCCCGGACCCCCTTTCCAAGCAGAGACCCAGTACTTC.

The chain employs TRBV5-1 and TRBJ2-1, with 7 positions matching TRBD1. The CDR3 sequence is 14 residues long. Per the germline V gene, CDR1 is SGHRS and CDR2 is YFSETQ. J lost 4 bases, V lost 3 bases, and 4 bases had no gene match. CDR3 loop: CASSSGQNYNEQFF. CDR3 DNA sequence: TGCGCCAGCAGCTCGGGACAGAATTACAATGAGCAGTTCTTC.

V gene TRBV7-6 combines with J gene TRBJ1-1; tentative D call: TRBD1 (5 bases). The V end lost 1 base, the J end lost 0 bases, and 9 bases lay between the germline ends. This CDR3 spans 15 amino acids. The V gene's germline CDR1 is SGHVS and CDR2 FNYEAQ. The CDR3 region has the DNA TGTGCCAGCAGCTTAGGGGGGAAGTTGAACACTGAAGCTTTCTTT. Its translation is CASSLGGKLNTEAFF.

This clonotype was observed a few times. The chain recombines TRBV28 with TRBJ2-5; 9 positions agree with TRBD2. The CDR3 consists of 15 residues. Germline V gene sequence: CDR1 MDHEN, CDR2 SYDVKM. Trimming at V came to 6 bases and at J to 3 bases, leaving 8 bases not matched to a gene. The DNA of the CDR3 is TGTGCCAGCAGAGCAGCGGGGGGCTGGGAAGAGACCCAGTACTTC. Translation: CASRAAGGWEETQYF.

In this sample, this clonotype turned up a few times. V usage is TRBV4-3 and J usage is TRBJ1-2; 7 nucleotides align to TRBD1. Trimming took 0 bases from V and 2 from J; bases not matched to a gene: 6. The CDR3 is 16 amino acids. Germline CDR1 and CDR2: LGHNA and YSLEER. The CDR3 reads CASSQDTTGVNYGYTF. In DNA, the CDR3 is TGCGCCAGCAGCCAAGATACAACAGGGGTAAACTATGGCTACACCTTC.